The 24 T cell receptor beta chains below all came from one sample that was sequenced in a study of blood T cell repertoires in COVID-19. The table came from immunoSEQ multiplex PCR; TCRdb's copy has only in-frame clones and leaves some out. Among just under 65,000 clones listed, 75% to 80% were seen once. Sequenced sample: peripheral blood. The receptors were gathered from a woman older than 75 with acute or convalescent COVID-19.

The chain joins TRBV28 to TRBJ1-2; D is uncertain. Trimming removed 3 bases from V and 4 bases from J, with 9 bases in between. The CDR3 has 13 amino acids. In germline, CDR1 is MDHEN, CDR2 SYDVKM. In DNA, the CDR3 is TGTGCCAGCAGTTTTGGTACAACCTATGGCTACACCTTC. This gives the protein CASSFGTTYGYTF.

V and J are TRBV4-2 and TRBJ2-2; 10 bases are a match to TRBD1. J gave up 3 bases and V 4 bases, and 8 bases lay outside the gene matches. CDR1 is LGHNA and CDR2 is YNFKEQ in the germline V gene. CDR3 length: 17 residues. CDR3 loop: CASSLLGTGADTGELFF. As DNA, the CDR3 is TGTGCCAGCAGCCTCCTGGGGACAGGGGCGGACACCGGGGAGCTGTTTTTT.

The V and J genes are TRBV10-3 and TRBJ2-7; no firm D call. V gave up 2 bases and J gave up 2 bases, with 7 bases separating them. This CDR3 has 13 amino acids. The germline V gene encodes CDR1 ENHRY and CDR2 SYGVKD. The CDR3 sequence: CAISEGQAYEQYF. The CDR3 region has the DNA TGTGCCATCAGTGAGGGGCAGGCCTACGAGCAGTACTTC.

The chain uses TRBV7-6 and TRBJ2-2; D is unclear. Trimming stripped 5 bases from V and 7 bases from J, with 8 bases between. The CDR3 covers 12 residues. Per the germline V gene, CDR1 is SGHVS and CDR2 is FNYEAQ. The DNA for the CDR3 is TGTGCCAGCAGCCCTAGGATCGGGGAGCTGTTTTTT. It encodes CASSPRIGELFF.

The CDR3 region is CASSQGIWGGEQFF. The CDR3 DNA reads as TGTGCCAGCAGCCAAGGTATTTGGGGCGGCGAGCAGTTCTTC. V gene TRBV4-2 combines with J gene TRBJ2-1; D is possibly TRBD1 (5 bases). V lost 1 base and J 10 bases, leaving 14 bases between the germline ends. The CDR3 consists of 14 residues. CDR1 and CDR2 (germline): LGHNA, YNFKEQ.

CDR3 amino acids: CASSPSAIGGRYEQYF. The CDR3 nucleotides read TGTGCCAGCAGCCCCTCCGCTATTGGCGGGAGGTACGAGCAGTACTTC. The chain employs TRBV7-2 and TRBJ2-7; 8 bases match TRBD2. J lost 4 bases, V lost 5 bases, and 13 bases had no gene match. Germline assignment: CDR1 SGHTA and CDR2 FQGNSA. The CDR3 is made up of 16 amino acids.

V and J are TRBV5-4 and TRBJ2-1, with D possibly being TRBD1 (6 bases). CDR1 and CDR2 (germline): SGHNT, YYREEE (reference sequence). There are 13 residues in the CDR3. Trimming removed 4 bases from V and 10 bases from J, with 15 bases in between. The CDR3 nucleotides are TGTGCCAGCAGCCCCCGGGACACCCAAGAGCAGTTCTTC. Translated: CASSPRDTQEQFF.

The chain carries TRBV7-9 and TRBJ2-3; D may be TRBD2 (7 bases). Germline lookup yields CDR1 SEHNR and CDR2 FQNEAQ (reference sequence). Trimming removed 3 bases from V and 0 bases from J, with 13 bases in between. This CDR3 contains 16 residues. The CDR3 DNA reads TGTGCCAGCAGCTTTCGGGGGGCGCTGAGCACAGATACGCAGTATTTT. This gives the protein CASSFRGALSTDTQYF.

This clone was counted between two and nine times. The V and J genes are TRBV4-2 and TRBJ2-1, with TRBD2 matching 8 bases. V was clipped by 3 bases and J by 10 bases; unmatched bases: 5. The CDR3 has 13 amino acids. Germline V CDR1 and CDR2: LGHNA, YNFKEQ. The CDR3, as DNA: TGTGCCAGCAGCCATGCGACTAGCGACGAGCAGTTCTTC. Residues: CASSHATSDEQFF.

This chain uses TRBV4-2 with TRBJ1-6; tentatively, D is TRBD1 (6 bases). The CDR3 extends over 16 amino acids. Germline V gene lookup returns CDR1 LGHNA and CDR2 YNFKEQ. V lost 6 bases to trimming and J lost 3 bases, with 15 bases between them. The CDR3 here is CASSREQGFYNSPLHF. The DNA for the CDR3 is TGTGCCAGCAGTCGAGAACAGGGCTTCTATAATTCACCCCTCCACTTT.

The CDR3 DNA is TGTGCCAGTAGTATATTGGGGGCGAGCTATGGCTACACCTTC. Encoded protein: CASSILGASYGYTF. The chain couples TRBV19 to TRBJ1-2, with D possibly TRBD1 on 6 matching bases. The V end lost 2 bases, the J end lost 4 bases, and 11 bases lay between the germline ends. This CDR3 has 14 residues. Germline CDR1 is LNHDA and CDR2 is SQIVND (reference sequence).

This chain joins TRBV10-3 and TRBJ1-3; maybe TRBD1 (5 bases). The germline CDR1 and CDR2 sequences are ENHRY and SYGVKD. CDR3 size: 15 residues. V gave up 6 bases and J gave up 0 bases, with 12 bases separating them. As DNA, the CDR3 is TGTGCCATCAGGAAAGACAGTAGCTCTGGAAACACCATATATTTT. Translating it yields CAIRKDSSSGNTIYF.

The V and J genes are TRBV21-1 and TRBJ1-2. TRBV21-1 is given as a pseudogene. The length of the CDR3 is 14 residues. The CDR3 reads CASSKDGEDYGYTF. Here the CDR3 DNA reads TGTGCCAGCAGCAAAGATGGGGAGGACTATGGCTACACCTTC.

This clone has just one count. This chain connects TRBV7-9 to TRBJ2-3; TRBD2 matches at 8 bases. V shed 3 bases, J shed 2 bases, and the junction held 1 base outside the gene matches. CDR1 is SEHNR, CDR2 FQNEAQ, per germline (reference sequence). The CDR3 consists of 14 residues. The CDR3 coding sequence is TGTGCCAGCAGCTTGCGGGGGGACACAGATACGCAGTATTTT. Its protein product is CASSLRGDTDTQYF. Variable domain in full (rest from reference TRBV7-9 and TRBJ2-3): DTGVSQNPRHKITKRGQNVTFRCDPISEHNRLYWYRQTLGQGPEFLTYFQNEAQLEKSRLLSDRFSAERPKGSFSTLEIQRTEQGDSAMYLCASSLRGDTDTQYFGPGTRLTVL.

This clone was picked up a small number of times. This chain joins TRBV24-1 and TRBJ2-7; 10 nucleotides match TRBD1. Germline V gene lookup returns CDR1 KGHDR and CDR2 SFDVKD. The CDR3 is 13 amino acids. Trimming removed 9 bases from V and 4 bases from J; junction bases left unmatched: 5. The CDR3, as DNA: TGTGCCACCCAGGGACAGGGGATGTACGAGCAGTACTTC. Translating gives CATQGQGMYEQYF.

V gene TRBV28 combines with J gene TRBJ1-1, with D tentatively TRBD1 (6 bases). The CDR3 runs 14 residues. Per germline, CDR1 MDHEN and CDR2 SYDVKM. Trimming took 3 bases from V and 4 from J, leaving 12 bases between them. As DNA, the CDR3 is TGTGCCAGCAGTTTGTCAGGGGAATCCACTGAAGCTTTCTTT. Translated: CASSLSGESTEAFF.

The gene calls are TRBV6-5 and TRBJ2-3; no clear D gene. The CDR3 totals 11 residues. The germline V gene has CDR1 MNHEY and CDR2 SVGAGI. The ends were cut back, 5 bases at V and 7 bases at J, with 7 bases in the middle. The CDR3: CASSQQYTQYF. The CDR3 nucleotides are TGTGCCAGCAGTCAACAGTATACGCAGTATTTT.

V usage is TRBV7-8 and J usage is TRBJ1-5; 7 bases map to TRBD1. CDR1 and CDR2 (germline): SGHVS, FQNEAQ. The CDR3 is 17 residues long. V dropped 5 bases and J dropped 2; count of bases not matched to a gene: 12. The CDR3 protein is CASSRRTGGRGNQPQHF. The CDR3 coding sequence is TGTGCCAGCAGCCGCAGGACAGGTGGTCGGGGCAATCAGCCCCAGCATTTT.

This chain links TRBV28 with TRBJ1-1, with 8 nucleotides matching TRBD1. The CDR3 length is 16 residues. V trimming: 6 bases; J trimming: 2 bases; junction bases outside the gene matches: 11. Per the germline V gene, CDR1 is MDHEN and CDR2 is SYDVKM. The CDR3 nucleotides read TGTGCCAGCAGACTTCGTGGCAGGGGGCTTAACACTGAAGCTTTCTTT. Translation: CASRLRGRGLNTEAFF.

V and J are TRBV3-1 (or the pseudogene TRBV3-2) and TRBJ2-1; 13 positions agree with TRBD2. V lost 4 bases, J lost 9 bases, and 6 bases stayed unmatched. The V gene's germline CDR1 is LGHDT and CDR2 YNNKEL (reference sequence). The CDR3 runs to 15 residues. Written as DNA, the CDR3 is TGTGCCAGCAGCCCGGGGACTAGCGGGACGGGTGAGCAGTTCTTC. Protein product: CASSPGTSGTGEQFF.

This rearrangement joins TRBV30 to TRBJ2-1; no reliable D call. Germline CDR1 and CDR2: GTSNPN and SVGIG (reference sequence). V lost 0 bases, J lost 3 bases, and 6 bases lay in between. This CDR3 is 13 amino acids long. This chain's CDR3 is CAWSVDFYNEQFF. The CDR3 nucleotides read TGTGCCTGGAGTGTAGACTTCTACAATGAGCAGTTCTTC. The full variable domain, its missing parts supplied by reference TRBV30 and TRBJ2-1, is SQTIHQWPATLVQPVGSPLSLECTVEGTSNPNLYWYRQAAGRGLQLLFYSVGIGQISSEVPQNLSASRPQDRQFILSSKKLLLSDSGFYLCAWSVDFYNEQFFGPGTRLTVL.

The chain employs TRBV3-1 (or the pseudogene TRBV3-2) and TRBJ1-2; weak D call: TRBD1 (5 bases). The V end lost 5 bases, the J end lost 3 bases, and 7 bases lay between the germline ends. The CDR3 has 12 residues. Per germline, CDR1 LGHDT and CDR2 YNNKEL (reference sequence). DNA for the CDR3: TGTGCCAGCAGCGTCAGGGACTATGGCTACACCTTC. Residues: CASSVRDYGYTF.

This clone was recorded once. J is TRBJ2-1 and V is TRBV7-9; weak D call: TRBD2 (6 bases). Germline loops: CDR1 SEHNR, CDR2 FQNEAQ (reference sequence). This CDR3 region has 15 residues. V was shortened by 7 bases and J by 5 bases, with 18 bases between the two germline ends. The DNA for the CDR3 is TGTGCCAGCACCCCCCGGGCTAGCGCTCACAATGAGCAGTTCTTC. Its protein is CASTPRASAHNEQFF.

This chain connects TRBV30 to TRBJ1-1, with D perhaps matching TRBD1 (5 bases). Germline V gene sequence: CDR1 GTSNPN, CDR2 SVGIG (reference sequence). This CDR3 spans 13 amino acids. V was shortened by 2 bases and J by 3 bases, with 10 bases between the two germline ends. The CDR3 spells CAWSTGRDTEAFF. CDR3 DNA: TGTGCCTGGAGTACAGGTAGGGACACTGAAGCTTTCTTT. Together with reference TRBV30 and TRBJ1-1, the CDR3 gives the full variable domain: SQTIHQWPATLVQPVGSPLSLECTVEGTSNPNLYWYRQAAGRGLQLLFYSVGIGQISSEVPQNLSASRPQDRQFILSSKKLLLSDSGFYLCAWSTGRDTEAFFGQGTRLTVV.